This T cell receptor beta chain was recorded in a study of response to subunit inactivated influenza vaccine. Study conclusions and caveats: There was a suggestion from the authors that each seasonal influenza vaccination recruits few new T cells.

TCRdb re-derived calls from the RT-PCR reads in MiXCR, one entry per CDR3 protein. The table lists approximately 530,000 distinct CDR3 sequences, 10% to 15% of them singletons. For this clonotype: Its matching antigen is unknown.

Germline CDR1 is MNHEY and CDR2 is SMNVEV (reference sequence). This CDR3 comprises 16 residues. Germline trimming cut 3 bases from V and 5 bases from J; bases unmatched to any gene: 12. The sequence was obtained from a man aged 45-65 years who received an inactivated influenza vaccine. The chain carries TRBV27 and TRBJ2-5, with 7 bases aligning to TRBD2. The sequenced sample was PBMCs from blood, obtained about 40 days after vaccination. The DNA of the CDR3 is TGTGCCAGCAGTTTTAAAGGCGGGAGCATGAGGGAGACCCAGTACTTC. Residues: CASSFKGGSMRETQYF.